Described below is a single TCR beta chain sequence and its context. No antigen is known for it. Repertoires were generated with immunoSEQ multiplex PCR, while TCRdb's copy carries only in-frame clones and drops some. The sample holds 95,000 to 150,000 clones, about nine tenths seen once. CDR1 is LGHNA, CDR2 YSLEER, per germline. V lost 0 bases and J lost 4, with 12 bases in between. The CDR3 length is 15 residues. These data originate in a study of T cell responses to AZD1222 COVID-19 vaccine. General observations from the study: Variant regions that are unmutated are reportedly the target of nearly half of spike-specific TCRs.

The chain combines TRBV4-3 with TRBJ1-2, with TRBD1 as a possible D gene (5 bases). The source material was peripheral blood, sampled on day 0 of AZD1222 vaccination. The TCR comes from an adult in good health. The CDR3 bases are TGCGCCAGCAGCCAAGATTTCGGGGACGGCTATGGCTACACCTTC. Protein product: CASSQDFGDGYGYTF.